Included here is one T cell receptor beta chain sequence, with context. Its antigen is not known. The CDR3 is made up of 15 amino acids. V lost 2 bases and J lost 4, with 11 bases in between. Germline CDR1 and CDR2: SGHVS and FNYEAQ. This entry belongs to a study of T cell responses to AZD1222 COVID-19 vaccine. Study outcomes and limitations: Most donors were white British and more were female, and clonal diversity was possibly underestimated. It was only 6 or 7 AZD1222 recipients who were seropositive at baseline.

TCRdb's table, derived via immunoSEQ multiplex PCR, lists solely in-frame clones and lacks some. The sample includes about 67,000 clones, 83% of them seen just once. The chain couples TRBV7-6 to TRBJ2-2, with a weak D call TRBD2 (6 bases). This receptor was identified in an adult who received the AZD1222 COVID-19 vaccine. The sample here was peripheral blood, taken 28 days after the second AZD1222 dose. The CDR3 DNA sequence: TGTGCCAGCAGCTTATGGGCGGGGCCCACCGGGGAGCTGTTTTTT. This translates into CASSLWAGPTGELFF.